This T cell receptor (beta chain) came from a study of cytomegalovirus exposure and HLA in healthy donors. In the PCR, 60 Vbeta and 13 Jbeta primers were used. Clones were read by immunoSEQ multiplex PCR, and TCRdb kept only the in-frame ones, dropping some. The sample consists of about 140,000 clones, more than 75% of them appearing once. The specimen was PBMCs. The receptor's source is a woman in her thirties or forties in good health and CMV-seronegative.

As DNA, the CDR3 is TGTGCCAGCTCAGTTTCCCCAGGGACCTACGAGCAGTACTTC. Its translation: CASSVSPGTYEQYF. J is TRBJ2-7 and V is TRBV28; possibly TRBD1 for D (5 bases). V gave up 8 bases and J gave up 2 bases, with 16 bases separating them. The germline CDR1 and CDR2 sequences are MDHEN and SYDVKM. This CDR3 contains 14 residues.